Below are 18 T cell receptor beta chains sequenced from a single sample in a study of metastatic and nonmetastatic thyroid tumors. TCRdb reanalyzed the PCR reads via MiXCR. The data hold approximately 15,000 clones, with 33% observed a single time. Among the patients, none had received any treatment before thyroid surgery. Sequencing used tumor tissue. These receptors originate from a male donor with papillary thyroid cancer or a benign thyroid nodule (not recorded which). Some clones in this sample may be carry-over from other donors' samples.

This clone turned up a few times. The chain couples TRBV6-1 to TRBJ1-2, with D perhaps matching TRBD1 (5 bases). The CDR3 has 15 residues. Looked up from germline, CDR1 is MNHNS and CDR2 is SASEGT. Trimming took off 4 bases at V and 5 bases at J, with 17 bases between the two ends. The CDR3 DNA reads TGTGCCAGCAGTGGTCAAGACAGACCCATTTATGGCTACACCTTC. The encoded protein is CASSGQDRPIYGYTF.

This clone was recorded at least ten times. CDR3 nucleotides: TGTGCCAGCAGCCAAGGTGGTAGCGGGAGGTTGGGCTACGAGCAGTACTTC. Its protein is CASSQGGSGRLGYEQYF. This rearrangement joins TRBV3-1 to TRBJ2-7, with 10 bases fitting TRBD2. The trim removed 1 base at V and 3 bases at J, leaving 9 bases unmatched. Germline CDR1 reads LGHDT; CDR2 reads YNNKEL (reference sequence). The CDR3 spans 17 residues.

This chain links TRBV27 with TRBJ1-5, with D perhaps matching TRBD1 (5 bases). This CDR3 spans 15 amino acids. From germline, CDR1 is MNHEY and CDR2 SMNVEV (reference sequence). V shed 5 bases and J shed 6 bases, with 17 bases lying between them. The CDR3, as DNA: TGTGCCAGCAGTGAAGCCGGCAGGGCCAGTCAGCCCCAGCATTTT. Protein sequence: CASSEAGRASQPQHF.

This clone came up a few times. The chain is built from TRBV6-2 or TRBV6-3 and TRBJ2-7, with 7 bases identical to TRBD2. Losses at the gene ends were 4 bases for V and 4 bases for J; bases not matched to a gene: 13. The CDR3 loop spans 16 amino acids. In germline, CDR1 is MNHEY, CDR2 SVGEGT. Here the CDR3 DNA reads TGTGCCAGCAGTTGCCGACTAGCCTATACCGGATACGAGCAGTACTTC. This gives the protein CASSCRLAYTGYEQYF.

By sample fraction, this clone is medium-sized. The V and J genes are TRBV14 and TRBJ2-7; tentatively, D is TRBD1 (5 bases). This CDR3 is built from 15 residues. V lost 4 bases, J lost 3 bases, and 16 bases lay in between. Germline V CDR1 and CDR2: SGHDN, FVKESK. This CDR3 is CASSRGTGRIYEQYF. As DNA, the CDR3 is TGTGCCAGCAGCCGAGGTACAGGCCGCATCTACGAGCAGTACTTC.

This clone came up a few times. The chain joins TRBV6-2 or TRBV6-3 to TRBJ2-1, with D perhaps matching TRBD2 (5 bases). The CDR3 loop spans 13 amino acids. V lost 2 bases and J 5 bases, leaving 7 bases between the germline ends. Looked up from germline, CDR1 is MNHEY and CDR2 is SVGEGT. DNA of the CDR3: TGTGCCAGCAGTTACAACGGGAACAATGAGCAGTTCTTC. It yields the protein CASSYNGNNEQFF.

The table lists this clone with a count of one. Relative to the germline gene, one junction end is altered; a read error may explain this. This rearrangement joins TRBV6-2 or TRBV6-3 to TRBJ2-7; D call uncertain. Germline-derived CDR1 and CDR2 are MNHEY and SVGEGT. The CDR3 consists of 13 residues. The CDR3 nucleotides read TGTGCCAGCAGTTCCAGATTTTCCTGCGAGCAGGACTTC. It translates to CASSSRFSCEQDF.

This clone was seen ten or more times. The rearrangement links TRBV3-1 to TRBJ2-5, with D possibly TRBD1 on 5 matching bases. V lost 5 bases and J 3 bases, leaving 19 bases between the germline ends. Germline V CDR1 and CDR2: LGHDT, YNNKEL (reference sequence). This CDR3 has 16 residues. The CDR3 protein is CASSTMAQAFKETQYF. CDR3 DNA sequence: TGTGCCAGCAGCACAATGGCACAGGCATTCAAAGAGACCCAGTACTTC.

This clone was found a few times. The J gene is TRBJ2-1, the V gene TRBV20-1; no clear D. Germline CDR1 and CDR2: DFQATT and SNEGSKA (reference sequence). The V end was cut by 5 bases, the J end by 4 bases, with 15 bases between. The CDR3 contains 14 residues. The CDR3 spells CSAYAHQNYNEQFF. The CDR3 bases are TGCAGTGCTTACGCTCACCAAAATTACAATGAGCAGTTCTTC.

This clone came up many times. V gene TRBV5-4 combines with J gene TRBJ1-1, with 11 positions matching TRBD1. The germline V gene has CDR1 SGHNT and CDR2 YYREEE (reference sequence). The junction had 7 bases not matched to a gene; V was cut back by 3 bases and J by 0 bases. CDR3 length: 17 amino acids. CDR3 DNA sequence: TGTGCCAGCAGCTATGGACAGGGGGCGGGAATGAACACTGAAGCTTTCTTT. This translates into CASSYGQGAGMNTEAFF.

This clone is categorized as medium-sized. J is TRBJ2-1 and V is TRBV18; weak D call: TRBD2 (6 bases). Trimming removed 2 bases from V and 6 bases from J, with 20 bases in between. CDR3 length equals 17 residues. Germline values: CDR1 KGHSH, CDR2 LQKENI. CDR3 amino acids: CASSPRENSARGNEQFF. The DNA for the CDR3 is TGTGCCAGCTCACCAAGGGAGAACTCTGCGCGGGGCAATGAGCAGTTCTTC.

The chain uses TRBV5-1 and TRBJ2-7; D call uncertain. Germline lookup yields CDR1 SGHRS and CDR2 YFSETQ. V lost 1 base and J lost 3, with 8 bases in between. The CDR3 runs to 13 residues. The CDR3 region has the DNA TGCGCCAGCAGCTTGTTTAACGGCTACGAGCAGTACTTC. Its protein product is CASSLFNGYEQYF.

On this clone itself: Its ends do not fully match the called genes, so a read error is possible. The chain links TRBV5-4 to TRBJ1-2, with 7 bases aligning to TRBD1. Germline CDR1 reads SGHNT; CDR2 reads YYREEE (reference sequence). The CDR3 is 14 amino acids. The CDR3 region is CASSPCTGAYGYTF. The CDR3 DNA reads TGTGCCAGCAGCCCATGCACAGGGGCCTATGGGTACACCTTC.

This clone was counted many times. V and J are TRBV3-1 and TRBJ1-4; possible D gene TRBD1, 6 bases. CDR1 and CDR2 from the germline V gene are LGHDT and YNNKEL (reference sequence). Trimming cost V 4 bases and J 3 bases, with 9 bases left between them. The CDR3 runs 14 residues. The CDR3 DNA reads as TGTGCCAGCAGCCTACAGGGCCCTAATGAAAAACTGTTTTTT. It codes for CASSLQGPNEKLFF.

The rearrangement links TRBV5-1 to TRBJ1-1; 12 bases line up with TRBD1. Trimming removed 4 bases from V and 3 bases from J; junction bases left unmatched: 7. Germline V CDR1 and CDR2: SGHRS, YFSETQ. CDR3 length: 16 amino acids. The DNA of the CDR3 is TGCGCCAGCAGCCCCCAGGGACAGGGGGCGGACACTGAAGCTTTCTTT. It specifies CASSPQGQGADTEAFF.

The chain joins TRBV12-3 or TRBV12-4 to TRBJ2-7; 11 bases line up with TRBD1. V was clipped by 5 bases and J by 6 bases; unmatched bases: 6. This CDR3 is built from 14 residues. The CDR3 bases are TGTGCCAGCAGTCCAGAGGACAGGGGGCGCGAGCAGTACTTC. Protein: CASSPEDRGREQYF.

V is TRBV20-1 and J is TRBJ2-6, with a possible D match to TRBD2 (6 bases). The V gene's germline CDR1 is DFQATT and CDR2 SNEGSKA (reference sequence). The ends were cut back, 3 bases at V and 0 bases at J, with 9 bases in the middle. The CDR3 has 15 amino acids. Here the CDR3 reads CSASGSLSGANVLTF. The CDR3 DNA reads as TGCAGTGCTAGCGGGAGCCTCTCTGGGGCCAACGTCCTGACTTTC.

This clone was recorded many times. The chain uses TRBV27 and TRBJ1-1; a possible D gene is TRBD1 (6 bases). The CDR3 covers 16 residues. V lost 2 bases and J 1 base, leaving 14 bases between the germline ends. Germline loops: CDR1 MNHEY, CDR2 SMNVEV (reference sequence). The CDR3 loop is CASSLASTTGNTEAFF. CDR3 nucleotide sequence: TGTGCCAGCAGTTTAGCAAGCACGACAGGGAACACTGAAGCTTTCTTT.